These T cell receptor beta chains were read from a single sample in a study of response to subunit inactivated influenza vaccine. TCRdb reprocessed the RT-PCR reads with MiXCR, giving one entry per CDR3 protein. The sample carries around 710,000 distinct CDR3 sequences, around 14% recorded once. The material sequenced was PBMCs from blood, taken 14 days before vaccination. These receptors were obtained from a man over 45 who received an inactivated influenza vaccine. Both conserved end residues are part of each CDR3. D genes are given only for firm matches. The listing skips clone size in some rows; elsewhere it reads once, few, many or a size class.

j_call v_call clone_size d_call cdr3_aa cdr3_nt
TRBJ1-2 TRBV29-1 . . CSGGDNGYTF TGCAGCGGGGGGGACAATGGCTACACCTTC
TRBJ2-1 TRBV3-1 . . CASSPLAQAYNEQFF TGTGCCAGCAGCCCCCTGGCACAAGCCTACAATGAGCAGTTCTTC
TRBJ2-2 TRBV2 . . CAGARTGELFF TGTGCCGGGGCTCGCACCGGGGAGCTGTTTTTT
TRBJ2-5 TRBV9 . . CASSELGGETQYF TGTGCCAGCAGCGAGCTCGGCGGGGAGACCCAGTACTTC
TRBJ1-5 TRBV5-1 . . CASSDGGFNQPQHF TGCGCCAGCAGCGATGGGGGATTCAATCAGCCCCAGCATTTT
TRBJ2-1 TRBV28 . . CASSLGLLGHEQFF TGTGCCAGCAGTTTAGGACTACTGGGTCATGAGCAGTTCTTC
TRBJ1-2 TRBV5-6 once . CASSPNGGSYGYTF TGTGCCAGCAGCCCCAACGGTGGTTCCTATGGCTACACCTTC
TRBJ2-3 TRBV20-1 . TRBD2 CSAPPLIGGTDTQYF TGCAGTGCCCCACCCCTCATCGGGGGGACAGATACGCAGTATTTT
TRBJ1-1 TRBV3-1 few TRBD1 CASSPRGQGKSFEAFF TGTGCCAGCAGCCCTCGGGGACAGGGAAAAAGTTTTGAAGCTTTCTTT
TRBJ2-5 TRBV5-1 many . CASSFYQGSGSETQYF TGCGCCAGCAGCTTTTACCAGGGGAGTGGGTCAGAGACCCAGTACTTC
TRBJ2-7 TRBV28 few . CASSLAGTHSNEQYF TGTGCCAGCAGTTTGGCAGGCACTCACTCCAACGAGCAGTACTTC
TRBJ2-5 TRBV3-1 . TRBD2 CASSQDWASGSETQYF TGTGCCAGCAGCCAAGATTGGGCTAGCGGGAGCGAGACCCAGTACTTC
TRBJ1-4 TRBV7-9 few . CASSSPGMSNEKLFF TGTGCCAGCAGCTCCCCAGGGATGTCTAATGAAAAACTGTTTTTT
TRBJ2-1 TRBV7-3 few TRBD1 CASSYRLSQGEQFF TGTGCCAGCAGCTACCGTCTGTCACAGGGGGAGCAGTTCTTC
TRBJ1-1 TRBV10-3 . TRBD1 CAISGQGNTEAFF TGTGCCATCAGTGGACAGGGGAACACTGAAGCTTTCTTT
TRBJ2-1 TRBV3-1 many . CASSQDHAYRVLYNEQFF TGTGCCAGCAGCCAAGATCACGCCTACAGGGTATTATACAATGAGCAGTTCTTC
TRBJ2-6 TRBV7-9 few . CASSHRKGPSGANVLTF TGTGCCAGCAGCCACAGGAAGGGGCCCTCTGGGGCCAACGTCCTGACTTTC
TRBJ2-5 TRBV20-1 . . CSARGQRTETQYF TGCAGTGCTAGAGGCCAGAGGACGGAGACCCAGTACTTC
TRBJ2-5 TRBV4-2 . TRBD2 CASSQVSGGPQETQYF TGTGCCAGCAGCCAGGTTAGCGGGGGACCGCAAGAGACCCAGTACTTC
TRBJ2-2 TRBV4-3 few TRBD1 CASSRGTATLTSPNTGELFF TGCGCCAGCAGCCGAGGGACAGCCACCTTGACGAGCCCGAACACCGGGGAGCTGTTTTTT
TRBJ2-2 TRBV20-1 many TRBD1 CSARGGQGNTGELFF TGCAGTGCTAGAGGGGGACAGGGGAACACCGGGGAGCTGTTTTTT
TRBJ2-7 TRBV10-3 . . CAIIPEETGGEQYF TGTGCCATCATTCCGGAGGAGACGGGCGGCGAGCAGTACTTC
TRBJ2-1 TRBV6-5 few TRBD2 CASSYGVAGYNEQFF TGTGCCAGCAGTTACGGGGTAGCGGGATACAATGAGCAGTTCTTC
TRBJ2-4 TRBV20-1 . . CSARVGPSGSGQYF TGCAGTGCTAGAGTAGGGCCAAGCGGTTCGGGTCAGTACTTC
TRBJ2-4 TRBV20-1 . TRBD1 CSATPIDPGQGADIQYF TGCAGTGCTACACCCATAGACCCGGGACAGGGGGCGGACATTCAGTACTTC
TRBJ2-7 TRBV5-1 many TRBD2 CASRETSGRAYEQYF TGCGCCAGCAGGGAGACTAGCGGGAGGGCCTACGAGCAGTACTTC
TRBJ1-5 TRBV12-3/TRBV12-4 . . CASSRGTVYSNQPQHF TGTGCCAGCAGTAGGGGGACGGTTTATAGCAATCAGCCCCAGCATTTT
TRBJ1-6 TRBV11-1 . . CASSSGQRLYNSPLHF TGTGCCAGCAGCTCCGGACAGCGACTCTATAATTCACCCCTCCACTTT
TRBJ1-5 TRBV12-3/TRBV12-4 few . CASSLGGRARRQPQHF TGTGCCAGCAGTTTAGGTGGCAGGGCTCGTCGTCAGCCCCAGCATTTT
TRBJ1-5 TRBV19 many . CASRWRAGNQPQHF TGTGCCAGCCGTTGGCGGGCGGGCAATCAGCCCCAGCATTTT